The 5 T cell receptor beta chains presented below share a single source sample, sequenced in a study of T-cell memory formation after mild COVID-19. TCRdb fed the 5' RACE reads into MiXCR, producing one record per CDR3 protein. The profile shows fewer than 350,000 distinct CDR3 sequences, 15% of them singletons. The sequenced material came from PBMCs or a T cell subset sorted from them (not recorded which). Receptors were obtained from a man aged 18 to 30 who had mild COVID-19 (a few samples of this study predate the infection). Cell type and time point are not known.

In this sample, this clonotype turned up a few times. The rearrangement uses TRBV27 and TRBJ2-1; D is undetermined. V was pared by 2 bases and J by 9 bases, with 8 bases between. The germline CDR1 and CDR2 sequences are MNHEY and SMNVEV (reference sequence). The CDR3 totals 12 residues. The chain's CDR3 is CASSLRGSEQFF. CDR3 coding DNA: TGTGCCAGCAGTTTAAGAGGCAGTGAGCAGTTCTTC.

V usage is TRBV5-1 and J usage is TRBJ1-2, with 8 bases matching TRBD1. The CDR3 spans 13 residues. From germline, CDR1 is SGHRS and CDR2 YFSETQ. V shed 7 bases and J 4 bases; nucleotides not matched to a gene: 6. CDR3 amino acids: CASSGQESYGYTF. CDR3 nucleotide sequence: TGCGCCAGCTCGGGACAGGAGAGCTATGGCTACACCTTC.

This clonotype was detected a few times. The chain combines TRBV28 with TRBJ2-7, with a weak D call TRBD1 (6 bases). Looked up from germline, CDR1 is MDHEN and CDR2 is SYDVKM. The V end lost 4 bases, the J end lost 5 bases, and 15 bases lay between the germline ends. CDR3 length: 14 residues. This chain's CDR3 is CASSWGKGDHEQYF. DNA for the CDR3: TGTGCCAGCAGTTGGGGAAAGGGGGACCACGAGCAGTACTTC. The whole variable domain, remainder taken from reference TRBV28 and TRBJ2-7, is DVKVTQSSRYLVKRTGEKVFLECVQDMDHENMFWYRQDPGLGLRLIYFSYDVKMKEKGDIPEGYSVSREKKERFSLILESASTNQTSMYLCASSWGKGDHEQYFGPGTRLTVT.

This clonotype was found a few times. The V and J genes are TRBV20-1 and TRBJ2-7; perhaps TRBD2 as D (5 bases). The CDR3 totals 14 residues. The germline V gene has CDR1 DFQATT and CDR2 SNEGSKA (reference sequence). Trimming removed 6 bases at V and 0 bases at J, with 15 bases between. The CDR3 region has the DNA TGCAGTGCCTCGGGAAACCGGGGCTCCTACGAGCAGTACGTC. It translates to CSASGNRGSYEQYV.

This clonotype has a handful of counts. This sequence joins TRBV15 and TRBJ2-4; D unclear. The CDR3 runs to 12 residues. The germline CDR1 and CDR2 sequences are LNHNV and YYDKDF (reference sequence). Trimming removed 8 bases from V and 8 bases from J, with 13 bases in between. The CDR3 spells CATAGSSDIQYF. DNA of the CDR3: TGTGCCACCGCCGGATCCAGCGACATTCAGTACTTC. Full variable domain (missing parts from reference TRBV15 and TRBJ2-4): DAMVIQNPRYQVTQFGKPVTLSCSQTLNHNVMYWYQQKSSQAPKLLFHYYDKDFNNEADTPDNFQSRRPNTSFCFLDIRSPGLGDTAMYLCATAGSSDIQYFGAGTRLSVL.